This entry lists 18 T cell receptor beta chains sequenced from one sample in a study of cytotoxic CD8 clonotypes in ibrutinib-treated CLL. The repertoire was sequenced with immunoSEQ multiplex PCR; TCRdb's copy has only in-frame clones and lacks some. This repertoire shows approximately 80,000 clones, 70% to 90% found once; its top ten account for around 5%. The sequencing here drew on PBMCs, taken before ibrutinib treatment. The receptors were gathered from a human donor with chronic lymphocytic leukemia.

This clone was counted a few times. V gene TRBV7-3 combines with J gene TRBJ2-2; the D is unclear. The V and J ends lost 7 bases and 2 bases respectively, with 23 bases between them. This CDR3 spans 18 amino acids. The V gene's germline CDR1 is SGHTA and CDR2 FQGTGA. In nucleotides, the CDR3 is TGTGCCAGCACCGAAACGCATGACAAATTGATAAACACCGGGGAGCTGTTTTTT. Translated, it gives CASTETHDKLINTGELFF. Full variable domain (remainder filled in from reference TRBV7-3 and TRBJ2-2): GAGVSQTPSNKVTEKGKYVELRCDPISGHTALYWYRQSLGQGPEFLIYFQGTGAADDSGLPNDRFFAVRPEGSVSTLKIQRTERGDSAVYLCASTETHDKLINTGELFFGEGSRLTVL.

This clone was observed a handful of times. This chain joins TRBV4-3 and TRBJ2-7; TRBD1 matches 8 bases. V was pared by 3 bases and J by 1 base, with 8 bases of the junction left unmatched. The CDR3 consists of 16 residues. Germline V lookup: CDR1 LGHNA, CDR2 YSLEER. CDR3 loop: CASSHSATGESYEQYF. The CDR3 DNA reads TGCGCCAGCAGCCACTCCGCGACAGGGGAATCCTACGAGCAGTACTTC.

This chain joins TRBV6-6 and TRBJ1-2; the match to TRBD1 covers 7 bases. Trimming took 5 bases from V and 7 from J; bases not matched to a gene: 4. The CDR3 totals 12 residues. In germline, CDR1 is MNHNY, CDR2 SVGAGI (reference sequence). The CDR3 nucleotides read TGTGCCAGCAGTCACAGGGGTGGTGGCTACACCTTC. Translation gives CASSHRGGGYTF.

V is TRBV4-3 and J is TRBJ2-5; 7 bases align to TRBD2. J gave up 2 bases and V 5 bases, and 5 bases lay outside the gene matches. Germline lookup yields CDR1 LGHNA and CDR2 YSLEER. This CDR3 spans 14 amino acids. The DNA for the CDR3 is TGCGCCAGCAGCGAAGGACTAGGACAAGAGACCCAGTACTTC. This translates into CASSEGLGQETQYF.

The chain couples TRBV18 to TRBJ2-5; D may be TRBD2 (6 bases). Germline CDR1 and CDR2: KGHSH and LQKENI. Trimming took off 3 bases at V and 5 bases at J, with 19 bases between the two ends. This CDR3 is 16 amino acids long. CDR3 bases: TGTGCCAGCTCACCTACTACCACGGGAGCCCGTGAGACCCAGTACTTC. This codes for CASSPTTTGARETQYF.

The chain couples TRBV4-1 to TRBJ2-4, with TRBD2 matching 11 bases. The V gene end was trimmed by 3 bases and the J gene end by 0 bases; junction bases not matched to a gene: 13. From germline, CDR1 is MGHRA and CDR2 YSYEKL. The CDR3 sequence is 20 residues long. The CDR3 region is CASSHDPGTSGSRAKNIQYF. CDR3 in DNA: TGCGCCAGCAGCCACGACCCGGGTACTAGCGGGAGCAGAGCCAAAAACATTCAGTACTTC.

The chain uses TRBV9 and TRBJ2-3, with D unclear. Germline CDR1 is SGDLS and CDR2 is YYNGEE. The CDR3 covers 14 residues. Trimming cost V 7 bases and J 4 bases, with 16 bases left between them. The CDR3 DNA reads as TGTGCCAGCGCCCCTCGGGCTTCCGCAGATACGCAGTATTTT. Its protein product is CASAPRASADTQYF.

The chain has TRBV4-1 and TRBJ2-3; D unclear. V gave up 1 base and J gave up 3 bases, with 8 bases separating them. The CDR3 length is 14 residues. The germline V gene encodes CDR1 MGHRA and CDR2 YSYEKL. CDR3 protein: CASSQVQETDTQYF. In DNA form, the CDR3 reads TGCGCCAGCAGCCAAGTGCAAGAAACAGATACGCAGTATTTT.

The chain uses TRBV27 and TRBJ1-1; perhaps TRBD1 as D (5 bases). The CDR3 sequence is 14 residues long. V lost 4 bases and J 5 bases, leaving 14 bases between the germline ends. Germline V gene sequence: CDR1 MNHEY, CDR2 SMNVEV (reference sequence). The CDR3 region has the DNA TGTGCCAGCAGTTCTTACCCCAGGGAAACTGAAGCTTTCTTT. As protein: CASSSYPRETEAFF.

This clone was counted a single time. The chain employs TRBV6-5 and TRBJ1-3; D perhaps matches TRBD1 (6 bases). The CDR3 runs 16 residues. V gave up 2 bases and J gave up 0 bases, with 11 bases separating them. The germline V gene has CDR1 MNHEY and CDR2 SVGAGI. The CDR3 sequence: CASSYSRDNSGNTIYF. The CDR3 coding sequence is TGTGCCAGCAGTTACAGCCGGGACAACTCTGGAAACACCATATATTTT.

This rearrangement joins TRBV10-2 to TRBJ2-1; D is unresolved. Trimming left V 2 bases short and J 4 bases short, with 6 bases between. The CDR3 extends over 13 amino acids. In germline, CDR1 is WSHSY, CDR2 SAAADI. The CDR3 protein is CASSELQYNEQFF. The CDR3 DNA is TGCGCCAGCAGTGAGCTTCAGTACAATGAGCAGTTCTTC.

The CDR3 sequence is CSVAPSMENEQFF. In nucleotides, the CDR3 is TGCAGCGTTGCCCCTAGCATGGAGAATGAGCAGTTCTTC. This chain uses TRBV29-1 with TRBJ2-1, with a weak D call TRBD2 (5 bases). Germline assignment: CDR1 SQVTM and CDR2 ANQGSEA. V shed 4 bases and J shed 7 bases, with 14 bases lying between them. This CDR3 contains 13 residues.

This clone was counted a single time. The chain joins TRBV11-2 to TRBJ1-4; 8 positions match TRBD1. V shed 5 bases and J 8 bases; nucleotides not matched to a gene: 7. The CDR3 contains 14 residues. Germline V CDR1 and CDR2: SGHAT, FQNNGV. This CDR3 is CASSQGQGREKLFF. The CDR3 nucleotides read TGTGCCAGCAGCCAAGGACAGGGTCGGGAAAAACTGTTTTTT.

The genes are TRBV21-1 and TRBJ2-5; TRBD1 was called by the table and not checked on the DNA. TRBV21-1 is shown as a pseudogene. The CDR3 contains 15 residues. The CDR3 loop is CASSTGTGSSETQYF. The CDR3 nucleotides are TGTGCCAGCAGCACCGGGACAGGGTCGTCAGAGACCCAGTACTTC.

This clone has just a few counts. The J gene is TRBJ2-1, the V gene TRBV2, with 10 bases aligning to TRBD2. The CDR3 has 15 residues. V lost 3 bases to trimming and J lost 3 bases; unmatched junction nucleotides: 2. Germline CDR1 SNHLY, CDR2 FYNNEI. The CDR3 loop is CASSELAGDYNEQFF. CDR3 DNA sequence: TGTGCCAGCAGTGAGCTAGCGGGAGACTACAATGAGCAGTTCTTC.

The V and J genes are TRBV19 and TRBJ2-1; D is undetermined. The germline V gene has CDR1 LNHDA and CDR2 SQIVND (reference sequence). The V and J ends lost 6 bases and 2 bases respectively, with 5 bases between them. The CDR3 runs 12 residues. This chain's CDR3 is CASRGPYNEQFF. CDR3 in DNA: TGTGCCAGTAGGGGTCCCTACAATGAGCAGTTCTTC.

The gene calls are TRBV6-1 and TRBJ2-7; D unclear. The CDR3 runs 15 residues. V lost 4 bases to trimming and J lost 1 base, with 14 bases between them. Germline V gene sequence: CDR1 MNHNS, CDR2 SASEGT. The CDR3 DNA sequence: TGTGCCAGCAGTGTACTTTTTGGCGGTTCCTACGAGCAGTACTTC. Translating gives CASSVLFGGSYEQYF.

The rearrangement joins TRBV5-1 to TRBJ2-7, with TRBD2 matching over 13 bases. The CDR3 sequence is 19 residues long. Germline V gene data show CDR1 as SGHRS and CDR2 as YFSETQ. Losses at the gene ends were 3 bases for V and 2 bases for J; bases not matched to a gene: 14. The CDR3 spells CASSSKLAGGQGLAYEQYF. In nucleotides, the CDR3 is TGCGCCAGCAGCTCGAAACTAGCGGGAGGGCAGGGCCTTGCCTACGAGCAGTACTTC.